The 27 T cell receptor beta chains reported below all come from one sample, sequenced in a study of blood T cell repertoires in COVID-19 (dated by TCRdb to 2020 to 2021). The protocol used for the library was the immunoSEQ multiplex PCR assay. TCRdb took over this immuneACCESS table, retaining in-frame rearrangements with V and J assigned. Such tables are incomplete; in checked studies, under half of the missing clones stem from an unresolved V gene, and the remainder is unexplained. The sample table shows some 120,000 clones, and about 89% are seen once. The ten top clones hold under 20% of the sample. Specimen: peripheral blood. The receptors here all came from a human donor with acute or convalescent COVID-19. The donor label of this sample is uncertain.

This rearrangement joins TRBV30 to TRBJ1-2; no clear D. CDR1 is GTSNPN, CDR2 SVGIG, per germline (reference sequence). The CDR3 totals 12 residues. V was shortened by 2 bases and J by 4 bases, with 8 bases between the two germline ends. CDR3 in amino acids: CAWSTGIYGYTF. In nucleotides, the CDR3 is TGTGCCTGGAGTACGGGGATCTATGGCTACACCTTC.

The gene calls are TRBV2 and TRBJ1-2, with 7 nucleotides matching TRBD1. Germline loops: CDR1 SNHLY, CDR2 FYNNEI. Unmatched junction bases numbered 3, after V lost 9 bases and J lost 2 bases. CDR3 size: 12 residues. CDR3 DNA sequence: TGTGCCAGTAAGGGACAGAACTATGGCTACACCTTC. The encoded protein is CASKGQNYGYTF. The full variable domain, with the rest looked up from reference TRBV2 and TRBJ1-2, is EPEVTQTPSHQVTQMGQEVILRCVPISNHLYFYWYRQILGQKVEFLVSFYNNEISEKSEIFDDQFSVERPDGSNFTLKIRSTKLEDSAMYFCASKGQNYGYTFGSGTRLTVV.

The CDR3 sequence is CASMRGISGNTIYF. The CDR3 DNA sequence: TGTGCCAGCATGCGGGGGATCTCTGGAAACACCATATATTTT. The chain uses TRBV6-6 and TRBJ1-3; tentative D call: TRBD1 (5 bases). The germline V gene has CDR1 MNHNY and CDR2 SVGAGI (reference sequence). This CDR3 region has 14 residues. Trimming left V 7 bases short and J 0 bases short, with 10 bases between.

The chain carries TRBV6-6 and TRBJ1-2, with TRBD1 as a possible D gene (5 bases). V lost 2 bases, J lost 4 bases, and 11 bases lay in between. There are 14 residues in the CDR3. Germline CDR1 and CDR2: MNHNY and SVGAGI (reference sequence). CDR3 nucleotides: TGTGCCAGCAGTTACACCGGAGGGGTCTATGGCTACACCTTC. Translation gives CASSYTGGVYGYTF.

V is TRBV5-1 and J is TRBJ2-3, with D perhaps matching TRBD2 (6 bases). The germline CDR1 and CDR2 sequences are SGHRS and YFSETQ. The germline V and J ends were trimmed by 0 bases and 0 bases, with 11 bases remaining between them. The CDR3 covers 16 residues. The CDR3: CASSLGTSPSTDTQYF. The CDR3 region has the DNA TGCGCCAGCAGCTTGGGAACTAGCCCAAGCACAGATACGCAGTATTTT.

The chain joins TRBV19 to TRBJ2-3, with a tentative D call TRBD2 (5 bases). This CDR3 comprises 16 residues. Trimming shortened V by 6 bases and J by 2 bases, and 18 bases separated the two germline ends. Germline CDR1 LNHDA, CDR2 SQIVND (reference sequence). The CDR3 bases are TGTGCCAGTAGACCGGGGTCCCGGTGGAACACAGATACGCAGTATTTT. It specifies CASRPGSRWNTDTQYF.

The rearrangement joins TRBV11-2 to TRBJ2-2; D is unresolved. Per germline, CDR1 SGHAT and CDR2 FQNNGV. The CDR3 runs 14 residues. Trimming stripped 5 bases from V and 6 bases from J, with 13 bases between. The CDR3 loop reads CASSPIPQAGELFF. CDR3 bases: TGTGCCAGCAGCCCTATTCCCCAGGCCGGGGAGCTGTTTTTT.

The CDR3 spells CASSLVLAGVDTQYF. The CDR3 DNA reads as TGCGCCAGCAGCTTGGTTCTAGCGGGGGTAGATACGCAGTATTTT. This chain joins TRBV5-1 and TRBJ2-3, with TRBD2 identical over 10 bases. Germline-derived CDR1 and CDR2 are SGHRS and YFSETQ. J was trimmed by 5 bases and V by 0 bases; bases with no gene match: 3. This CDR3 region has 15 residues. Combining the CDR3 with reference TRBV5-1 and TRBJ2-3 gives the whole variable domain KAGVTQTPRYLIKTRGQQVTLSCSPISGHRSVSWYQQTPGQGLQFLFEYFSETQRNKGNFPGRFSGRQFSNSRSEMNVSTLELGDSALYLCASSLVLAGVDTQYFGPGTRLTVL.

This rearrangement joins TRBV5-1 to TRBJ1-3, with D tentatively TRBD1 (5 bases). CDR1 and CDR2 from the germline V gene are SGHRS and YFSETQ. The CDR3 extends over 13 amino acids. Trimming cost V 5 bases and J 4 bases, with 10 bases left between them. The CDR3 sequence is CASSAGSGNTIYF. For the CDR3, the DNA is TGCGCCAGCAGTGCAGGGTCCGGAAACACCATATATTTT.

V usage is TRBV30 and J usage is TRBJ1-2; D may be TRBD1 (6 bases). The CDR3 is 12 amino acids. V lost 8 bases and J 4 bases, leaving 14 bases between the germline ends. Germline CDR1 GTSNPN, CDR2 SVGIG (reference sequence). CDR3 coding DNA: TGTGCCGGGGGCCCCAGGATCTATGGCTACACCTTC. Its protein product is CAGGPRIYGYTF.

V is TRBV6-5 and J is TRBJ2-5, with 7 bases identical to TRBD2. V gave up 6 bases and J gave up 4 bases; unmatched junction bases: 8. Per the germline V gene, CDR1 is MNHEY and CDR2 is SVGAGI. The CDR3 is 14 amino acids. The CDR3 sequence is CASSLGTNPETQYF. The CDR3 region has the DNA TGTGCCAGCAGCCTTGGGACTAATCCAGAGACCCAGTACTTC.

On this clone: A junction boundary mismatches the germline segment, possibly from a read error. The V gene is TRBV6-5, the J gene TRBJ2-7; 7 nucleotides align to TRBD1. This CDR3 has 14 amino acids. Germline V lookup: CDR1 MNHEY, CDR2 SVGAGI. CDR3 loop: CASSHSRGPREQYF. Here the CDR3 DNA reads TGTGCCAGCAGTCACTCTAGGGGGCCCAGGGAGCAGTACTTC.

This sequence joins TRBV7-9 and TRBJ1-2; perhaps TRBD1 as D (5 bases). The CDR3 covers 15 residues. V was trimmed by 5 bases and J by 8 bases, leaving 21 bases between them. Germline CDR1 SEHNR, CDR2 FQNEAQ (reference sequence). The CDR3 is CASSNGRGPLEGYTF. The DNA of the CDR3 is TGTGCCAGCAGCAATGGGAGGGGCCCCTTGGAGGGCTACACCTTC.

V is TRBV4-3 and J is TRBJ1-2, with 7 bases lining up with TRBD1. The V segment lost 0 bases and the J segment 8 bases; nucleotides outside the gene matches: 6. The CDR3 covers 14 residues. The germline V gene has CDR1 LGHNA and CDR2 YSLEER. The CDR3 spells CASSQDAQGVGYTF. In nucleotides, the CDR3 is TGCGCCAGCAGCCAAGATGCCCAGGGGGTGGGCTACACCTTC.

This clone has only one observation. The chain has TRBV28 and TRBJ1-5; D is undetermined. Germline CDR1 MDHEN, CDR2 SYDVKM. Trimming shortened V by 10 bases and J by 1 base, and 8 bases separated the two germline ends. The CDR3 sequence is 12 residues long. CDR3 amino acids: CATEESNQPQHF. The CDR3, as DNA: TGTGCCACAGAAGAAAGCAATCAGCCCCAGCATTTT. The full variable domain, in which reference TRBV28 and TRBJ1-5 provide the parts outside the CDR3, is DVKVTQSSRYLVKRTGEKVFLECVQDMDHENMFWYRQDPGLGLRLIYFSYDVKMKEKGDIPEGYSVSREKKERFSLILESASTNQTSMYLCATEESNQPQHFGDGTRLSIL.

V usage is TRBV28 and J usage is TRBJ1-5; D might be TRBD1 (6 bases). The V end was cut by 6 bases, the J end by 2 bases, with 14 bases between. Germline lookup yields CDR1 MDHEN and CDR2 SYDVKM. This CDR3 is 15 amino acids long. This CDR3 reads CASRTGGAGNQPQHF. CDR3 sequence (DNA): TGTGCCAGCAGAACGGGGGGGGCGGGCAATCAGCCCCAGCATTTT.

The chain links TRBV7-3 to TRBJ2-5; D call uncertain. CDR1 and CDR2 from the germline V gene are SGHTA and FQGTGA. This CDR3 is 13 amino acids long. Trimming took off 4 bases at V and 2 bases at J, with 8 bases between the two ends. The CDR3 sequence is CASSSLPQETQYF. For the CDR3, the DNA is TGTGCCAGCAGCTCCCTACCACAAGAGACCCAGTACTTC.

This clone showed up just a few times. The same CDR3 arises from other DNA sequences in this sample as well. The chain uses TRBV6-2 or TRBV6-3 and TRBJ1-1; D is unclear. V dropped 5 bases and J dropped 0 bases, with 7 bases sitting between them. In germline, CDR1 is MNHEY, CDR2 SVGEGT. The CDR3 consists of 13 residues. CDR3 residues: CASSGTVNTEAFF. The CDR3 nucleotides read TGTGCCAGCAGTGGTACGGTGAACACTGAAGCTTTCTTT.

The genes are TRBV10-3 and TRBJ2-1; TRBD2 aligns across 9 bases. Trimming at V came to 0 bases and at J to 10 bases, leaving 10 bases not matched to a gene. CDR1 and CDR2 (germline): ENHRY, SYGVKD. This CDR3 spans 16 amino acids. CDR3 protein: CAISESGSGGWGEQFF. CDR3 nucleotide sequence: TGTGCCATCAGTGAGTCGGGTAGCGGGGGCTGGGGGGAGCAGTTCTTC.

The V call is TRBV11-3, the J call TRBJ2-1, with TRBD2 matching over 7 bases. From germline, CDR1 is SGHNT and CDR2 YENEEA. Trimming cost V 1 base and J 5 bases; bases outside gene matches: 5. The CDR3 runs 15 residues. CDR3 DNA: TGTGCCAGCAGCTTAGGGGCTAGCGGAAACAATGAGCAGTTCTTC. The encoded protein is CASSLGASGNNEQFF.

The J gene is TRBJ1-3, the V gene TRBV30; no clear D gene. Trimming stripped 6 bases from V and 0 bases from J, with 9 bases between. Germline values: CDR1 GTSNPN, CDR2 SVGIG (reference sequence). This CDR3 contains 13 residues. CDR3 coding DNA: TGTGCCTGTCCTAGGAACTCTGGAAACACCATATATTTT. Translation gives CACPRNSGNTIYF. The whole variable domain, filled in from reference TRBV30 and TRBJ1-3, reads SQTIHQWPATLVQPVGSPLSLECTVEGTSNPNLYWYRQAAGRGLQLLFYSVGIGQISSEVPQNLSASRPQDRQFILSSKKLLLSDSGFYLCACPRNSGNTIYFGEGSWLTVV.

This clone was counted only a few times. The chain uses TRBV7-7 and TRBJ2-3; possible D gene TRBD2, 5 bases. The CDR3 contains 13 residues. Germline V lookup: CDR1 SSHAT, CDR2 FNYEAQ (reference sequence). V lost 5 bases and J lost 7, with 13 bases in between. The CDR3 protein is CASSHGAENTQYF. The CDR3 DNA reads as TGTGCCAGCAGCCACGGAGCGGAAAATACGCAGTATTTT.

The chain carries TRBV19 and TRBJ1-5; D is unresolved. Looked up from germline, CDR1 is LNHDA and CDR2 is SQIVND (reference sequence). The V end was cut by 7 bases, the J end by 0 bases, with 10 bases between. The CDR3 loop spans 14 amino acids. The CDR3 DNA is TGTGCCAGTAATCAGGCTAATAGCAATCAGCCCCAGCATTTT. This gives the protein CASNQANSNQPQHF. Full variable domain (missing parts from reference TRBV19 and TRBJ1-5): DGGITQSPKYLFRKEGQNVTLSCEQNLNHDAMYWYRQDPGQGLRLIYYSQIVNDFQKGDIAEGYSVSREKKESFPLTVTSAQKNPTAFYLCASNQANSNQPQHFGDGTRLSIL.

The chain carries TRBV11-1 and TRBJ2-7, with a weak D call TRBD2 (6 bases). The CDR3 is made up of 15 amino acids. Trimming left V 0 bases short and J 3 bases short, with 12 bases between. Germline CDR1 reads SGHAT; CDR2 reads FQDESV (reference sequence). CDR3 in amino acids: CASSLAGVAVYEQYF. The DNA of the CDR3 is TGTGCCAGCAGCTTAGCGGGGGTAGCGGTCTACGAGCAGTACTTC.

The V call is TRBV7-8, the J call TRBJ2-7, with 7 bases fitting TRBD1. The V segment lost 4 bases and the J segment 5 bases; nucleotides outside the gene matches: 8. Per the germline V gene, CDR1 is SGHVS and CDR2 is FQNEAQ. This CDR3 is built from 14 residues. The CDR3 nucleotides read TGTGCCAGCAGCTCAAGACAGGGATACAACGAGCAGTACTTC. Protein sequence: CASSSRQGYNEQYF. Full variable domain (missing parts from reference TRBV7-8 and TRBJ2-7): GAGVSQSPRYKVAKRGQDVALRCDPISGHVSLFWYQQALGQGPEFLTYFQNEAQLDKSGLPSDRFFAERPEGSVSTLKIQRTQQEDSAVYLCASSSRQGYNEQYFGPGTRLTVT.

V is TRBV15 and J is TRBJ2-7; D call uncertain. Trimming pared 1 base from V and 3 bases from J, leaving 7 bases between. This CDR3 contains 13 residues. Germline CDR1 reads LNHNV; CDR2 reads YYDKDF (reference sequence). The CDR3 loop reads CATSRAGNYEQYF. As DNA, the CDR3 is TGTGCCACCAGCAGAGCAGGTAACTACGAGCAGTACTTC.

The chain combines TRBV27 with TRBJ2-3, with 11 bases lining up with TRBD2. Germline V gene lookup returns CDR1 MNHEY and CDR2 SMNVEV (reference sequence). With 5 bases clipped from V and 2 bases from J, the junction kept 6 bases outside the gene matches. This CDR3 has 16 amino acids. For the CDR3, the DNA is TGTGCCAGCAGTCCCTTAGCGGGGGGGCACACAGATACGCAGTATTTT. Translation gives CASSPLAGGHTDTQYF.